This paragraph reports one TCR beta chain. Using immunoSEQ multiplex PCR, the repertoire was profiled, and TCRdb retains in-frame clones only, with some absent. The data hold about 290,000 clones, with approximately 88% observed a single time. This record belongs to a study of blood T cell repertoires in COVID-19. This CDR3 is built from 14 residues. The germline V gene encodes CDR1 SGHTA and CDR2 FQGNSA. Trimming took off 0 bases at V and 4 bases at J, with 9 bases between the two ends. This TCR came from a woman aged 40 to 49 who had recovered from COVID-19. V and J are TRBV7-2 and TRBJ1-1; D not resolved. Sequencing input: PBMCs or T cells enriched from blood (not recorded which). The CDR3 region is CASSLALAGTEAFF. The CDR3 DNA is TGTGCCAGCAGCTTAGCGTTAGCGGGCACTGAAGCTTTCTTT.